These T cell receptor beta chains were read from a single sample in a study of CD8+ T cells in alopecia areata. Libraries were prepared by immunoSEQ multiplex PCR; TCRdb keeps only in-frame clonotypes and omits some of them. The sample shows some 170,000 clones, approximately 55% of them seen only once. Sequences were derived from CD8+ T cells sorted from blood, sampled at week 24, from a patient treated with tofacitinib. The receptor set was obtained from a human donor with alopecia areata. CDR3s include the opening cysteine and the closing phenylalanine or tryptophan. The order of the fields is clone size, V gene, J gene, D gene, CDR3 DNA, CDR3 protein. A D gene is named only where the DNA matches it firmly. Part of the rows lack a size; the others show once, few, many or a class for expanded clones.

clone size: few
V gene: TRBV4-3
J gene: TRBJ2-1
D gene: TRBD1
CDR3 DNA: TGCGCCAGCAGCCAGGACCCGACAGGGTATGATGAGCAGTTCTTC
CDR3 protein: CASSQDPTGYDEQFF

clone size: once
V gene: TRBV30
J gene: TRBJ1-1
D gene: NA
CDR3 DNA: TGTGCCTGGAGTGGGTACAACACTGAAGCTTTCTTT
CDR3 protein: CAWSGYNTEAFF

clone size: NA
V gene: TRBV5-1
J gene: TRBJ2-2
D gene: NA
CDR3 DNA: TGCGCCAGCACCCGACTAGGAACCGGGGAGCTGTTTTTT
CDR3 protein: CASTRLGTGELFF

clone size: NA
V gene: TRBV28
J gene: TRBJ2-3
D gene: TRBD2
CDR3 DNA: TGTGCCAGCAGTTCCTACCTGGGAGCGGGGGGCGTCACAGATACGCAGTATTTT
CDR3 protein: CASSSYLGAGGVTDTQYF

clone size: NA
V gene: TRBV19
J gene: TRBJ1-2
D gene: TRBD1
CDR3 DNA: TGTGCCAGTAGTATCCAGACAGGGAGTGGCTACACCTTC
CDR3 protein: CASSIQTGSGYTF

clone size: few
V gene: TRBV5-5
J gene: TRBJ2-1
D gene: NA
CDR3 DNA: TGTGCCAGCAGCTTGGTCCGCTTCTCCAATGAGCAGTTCTTC
CDR3 protein: CASSLVRFSNEQFF

clone size: NA
V gene: TRBV9
J gene: TRBJ2-3
D gene: TRBD1
CDR3 DNA: TGTGCCAGCAGCGGGGACAGGGTGGATACGCAGTATTTT
CDR3 protein: CASSGDRVDTQYF

clone size: NA
V gene: TRBV28
J gene: TRBJ1-4
D gene: NA
CDR3 DNA: TGTGCCAGCAGGAGGCTCAGAGGAAATGAAAAACTGTTTTTT
CDR3 protein: CASRRLRGNEKLFF

clone size: few
V gene: TRBV29-1
J gene: TRBJ2-7
D gene: NA
CDR3 DNA: TGCAGCGTCGGAGGACAGGGACTAGAGCAGTACTTC
CDR3 protein: CSVGGQGLEQYF

clone size: NA
V gene: TRBV4-3
J gene: TRBJ1-2
D gene: TRBD1
CDR3 DNA: TGCGCCAGCAGCCAGCGGACAGGGGAGAACGGCTACACCTTC
CDR3 protein: CASSQRTGENGYTF

clone size: NA
V gene: TRBV27
J gene: TRBJ1-1
D gene: TRBD1
CDR3 DNA: TGTGCCAGCAGTGACCGGGACAGGGGGCGAATCGCTGAAGCTTTCTTT
CDR3 protein: CASSDRDRGRIAEAFF

clone size: few
V gene: TRBV7-2
J gene: TRBJ1-5
D gene: NA
CDR3 DNA: TGTGCCAGCAGCGCGGGGGGGAATCAGCCCCAGCATTTT
CDR3 protein: CASSAGGNQPQHF

clone size: NA
V gene: TRBV6-5
J gene: TRBJ1-2
D gene: TRBD1
CDR3 DNA: TGTGCCAGCAGTTACTCGAACAGGGGATATGGCTACACCTTC
CDR3 protein: CASSYSNRGYGYTF

clone size: NA
V gene: TRBV29-1
J gene: TRBJ1-1
D gene: NA
CDR3 DNA: TGCAGCGGCCAGCTGGAAGTGGGCACTGAAGCTTTCTTT
CDR3 protein: CSGQLEVGTEAFF

clone size: NA
V gene: TRBV30
J gene: TRBJ2-1
D gene: NA
CDR3 DNA: TGTGCCTGGAGTGTAGGCGATGAGCAGCTCTTC
CDR3 protein: CAWSVGDEQLF

clone size: few
V gene: TRBV30
J gene: TRBJ1-2
D gene: TRBD1
CDR3 DNA: TGTGCCTGGAGTACCGGGACAGTGATTAATGGCTACACCTTC
CDR3 protein: CAWSTGTVINGYTF

clone size: NA
V gene: TRBV27
J gene: TRBJ2-7
D gene: TRBD2
CDR3 DNA: TGTGCCAGCAGGGGGGGGTTCGTCTACGAGCAGTACTTC
CDR3 protein: CASRGGFVYEQYF

clone size: few
V gene: TRBV14
J gene: TRBJ1-1
D gene: NA
CDR3 DNA: TGTGCCAGCAGCAACCGGGGGCGGGACACTGAAGCTTTCTTT
CDR3 protein: CASSNRGRDTEAFF

clone size: few
V gene: TRBV4-3
J gene: TRBJ2-7
D gene: NA
CDR3 DNA: TGCGCCAGCAGCCAAACTACTGGGTACGAGCAGTACTTC
CDR3 protein: CASSQTTGYEQYF

clone size: NA
V gene: TRBV30
J gene: TRBJ2-1
D gene: NA
CDR3 DNA: TGTGCCTGGAGTGACGCGCTAGGGGGTGAGCAGTTCTTC
CDR3 protein: CAWSDALGGEQFF

clone size: NA
V gene: TRBV13
J gene: TRBJ2-3
D gene: NA
CDR3 DNA: TGTGCCAGCAAGGGTACAGGGAGTACAGATACGCAGTATTTT
CDR3 protein: CASKGTGSTDTQYF

clone size: NA
V gene: TRBV9
J gene: TRBJ1-1
D gene: NA
CDR3 DNA: TGTGCCAGCAGCGTGGAGGACAATTATCGGAACACTGAAGCTTTCTTT
CDR3 protein: CASSVEDNYRNTEAFF

clone size: NA
V gene: TRBV30
J gene: TRBJ2-7
D gene: NA
CDR3 DNA: TGTGCCTGGACCCGGGATAGGGACTTCTACGAGCAGTACTTC
CDR3 protein: CAWTRDRDFYEQYF

clone size: NA
V gene: TRBV19
J gene: TRBJ2-2
D gene: NA
CDR3 DNA: TGTGCCAGTAGTAGCTACCTGCAGGGGAGTAGCACCGGGGAGCTGTTTTTT
CDR3 protein: CASSSYLQGSSTGELFF

clone size: NA
V gene: TRBV5-4
J gene: TRBJ2-7
D gene: NA
CDR3 DNA: TGTGCCAGCAGCTCCACCTACGAGCAGTACTTC
CDR3 protein: CASSSTYEQYF

clone size: NA
V gene: TRBV19
J gene: TRBJ2-1
D gene: NA
CDR3 DNA: TGTGCCAGTAAGGGGTTCTCCTACAATGAGCAGTTCTTC
CDR3 protein: CASKGFSYNEQFF

clone size: NA
V gene: TRBV27
J gene: TRBJ2-7
D gene: TRBD1
CDR3 DNA: TGTGCCAGCAGAGGACAGGTAGGATCTGGCGAGCAGTACTTC
CDR3 protein: CASRGQVGSGEQYF

clone size: NA
V gene: TRBV11-2
J gene: TRBJ2-7
D gene: NA
CDR3 DNA: TGTGCCAGCAGCGGGGTTAGCGAGGGGCACTACGAGCAGTACTTC
CDR3 protein: CASSGVSEGHYEQYF

clone size: NA
V gene: TRBV14
J gene: TRBJ1-2
D gene: NA
CDR3 DNA: TGTGCCAGCAGCCCCGGACAGAACCCCTATGGCTACACCTTC
CDR3 protein: CASSPGQNPYGYTF

clone size: few
V gene: TRBV29-1
J gene: TRBJ2-2
D gene: NA
CDR3 DNA: TGCAGCGTTATCATGTCGACCGGGGAGCTGTTTTTT
CDR3 protein: CSVIMSTGELFF

clone size: NA
V gene: TRBV30
J gene: TRBJ1-2
D gene: NA
CDR3 DNA: TGTGCCTGGAGTGTAGGTGTGGGCCATGGCTACACCTTC
CDR3 protein: CAWSVGVGHGYTF

clone size: NA
V gene: TRBV6-1
J gene: TRBJ2-1
D gene: TRBD1
CDR3 DNA: TGTGCCAGCAGGGCGACAGGGGACCATGAGCAGTTCTTC
CDR3 protein: CASRATGDHEQFF

clone size: few
V gene: TRBV29-1
J gene: TRBJ2-2
D gene: TRBD2
CDR3 DNA: TGCAGCGCCCTAGGACTAGCCGACGGGGAGCTGTTTTTT
CDR3 protein: CSALGLADGELFF

clone size: NA
V gene: TRBV19
J gene: TRBJ1-2
D gene: NA
CDR3 DNA: TGTGCCAGTAGTTCAGGGGAGGACTATGGCTACACCTTC
CDR3 protein: CASSSGEDYGYTF

clone size: NA
V gene: TRBV6-5
J gene: TRBJ1-6
D gene: NA
CDR3 DNA: TGTGCCAGCAGTTACGGGCAGGGTTGGAATTCACCCCTCCACTTT
CDR3 protein: CASSYGQGWNSPLHF

clone size: few
V gene: TRBV13
J gene: TRBJ1-1
D gene: NA
CDR3 DNA: TGTGCCAGCAGAGACACAGTGAACACTGAAGCTTTCTTT
CDR3 protein: CASRDTVNTEAFF

clone size: NA
V gene: TRBV29-1
J gene: TRBJ1-2
D gene: TRBD1
CDR3 DNA: TGCAGCGTTGAAGATGGACAGGGGGCATATGGCTACACCTTC
CDR3 protein: CSVEDGQGAYGYTF

clone size: NA
V gene: TRBV5-1
J gene: TRBJ2-7
D gene: NA
CDR3 DNA: TGCGCCAGCATCATGGATGGCTACTCCTACGAGCAGTACTTC
CDR3 protein: CASIMDGYSYEQYF

clone size: NA
V gene: TRBV30
J gene: TRBJ2-1
D gene: NA
CDR3 DNA: TGTGCCTGGAGTGCAGGGCTCAATGAGCAGTTCTTC
CDR3 protein: CAWSAGLNEQFF

clone size: few
V gene: TRBV19
J gene: TRBJ1-4
D gene: NA
CDR3 DNA: TGTGCCAGTAGTATTCTAACAGGGAATGAAAAACTGTTTTTT
CDR3 protein: CASSILTGNEKLFF

clone size: NA
V gene: TRBV7-6
J gene: TRBJ2-7
D gene: NA
CDR3 DNA: TGTGCCAGCAGCTTAGAGACTAACTACGAGCAGTACTTC
CDR3 protein: CASSLETNYEQYF

clone size: few
V gene: TRBV12-5
J gene: TRBJ2-5
D gene: TRBD1
CDR3 DNA: TGTGCTAGTGGCCGGGACAGCCACCAAGAGACCCAGTACTTC
CDR3 protein: CASGRDSHQETQYF

clone size: NA
V gene: TRBV10-3
J gene: TRBJ2-6
D gene: NA
CDR3 DNA: TGTGCCATCAGAAGGAAGGAGGACGCTGGGGCCAACGTCCTGACTTTC
CDR3 protein: CAIRRKEDAGANVLTF

clone size: NA
V gene: TRBV10-3
J gene: TRBJ2-7
D gene: TRBD2
CDR3 DNA: TGTGCCATCAGTTTAGCGGGCCAGACCTCCGAGCAGTACTTC
CDR3 protein: CAISLAGQTSEQYF

clone size: NA
V gene: TRBV27
J gene: TRBJ1-2
D gene: NA
CDR3 DNA: TGTGCCAGCAGTTACGACAGGACAAACTATGGCTACACCTTC
CDR3 protein: CASSYDRTNYGYTF

clone size: NA
V gene: TRBV4-3
J gene: TRBJ2-1
D gene: NA
CDR3 DNA: TGCGCCAGCAGCCAAGTGCGTATCAAAAGCTCCTACAATGAGCAGTTCTTC
CDR3 protein: CASSQVRIKSSYNEQFF

clone size: few
V gene: TRBV5-6
J gene: TRBJ2-5
D gene: NA
CDR3 DNA: TGTGCCAGCAGCTCGGGACGGCGGGAGACCCAGTACTTC
CDR3 protein: CASSSGRRETQYF

clone size: once
V gene: TRBV11-2
J gene: TRBJ2-1
D gene: TRBD1
CDR3 DNA: TGTGCCAGCAGCACCACCCGGGACAGGGGATCCTACAATGAGCAGTTCTTC
CDR3 protein: CASSTTRDRGSYNEQFF

clone size: NA
V gene: TRBV4-1
J gene: TRBJ1-6
D gene: NA
CDR3 DNA: TGCGCCAGCAGCCAAGATGGTATCGCACCCCTCCACTTT
CDR3 protein: CASSQDGIAPLHF

clone size: NA
V gene: TRBV5-1
J gene: TRBJ2-3
D gene: NA
CDR3 DNA: TGCGCCAGCAGCAACGATTTCACAGATACGCAGTATTTT
CDR3 protein: CASSNDFTDTQYF

clone size: NA
V gene: TRBV2
J gene: TRBJ1-5
D gene: NA
CDR3 DNA: TGTGCCAGCAGCCCAAGGGACGACAATCAGCCCCAGCATTTT
CDR3 protein: CASSPRDDNQPQHF

clone size: NA
V gene: TRBV5-6
J gene: TRBJ2-7
D gene: TRBD1
CDR3 DNA: TGTGCCAGCAGCTTGACCGGACAGGAACACTCCTACGAGCAGTACTTC
CDR3 protein: CASSLTGQEHSYEQYF

clone size: NA
V gene: TRBV7-9
J gene: TRBJ2-1
D gene: TRBD2
CDR3 DNA: TGTGCCAGCAGCTTAGCGGGGGGGATCTATGAGCAGTTCTTC
CDR3 protein: CASSLAGGIYEQFF

clone size: NA
V gene: TRBV6-5
J gene: TRBJ2-7
D gene: TRBD2
CDR3 DNA: TGTGCCAGCAGCCCGGGACTAGCGGCCTACGAGCAGTACTTC
CDR3 protein: CASSPGLAAYEQYF

clone size: NA
V gene: TRBV27
J gene: TRBJ2-5
D gene: TRBD2
CDR3 DNA: TGTGCCAGCAGTTTGAGCGGGGTGGAGACCCAGTACTTC
CDR3 protein: CASSLSGVETQYF

clone size: NA
V gene: TRBV19
J gene: TRBJ1-1
D gene: NA
CDR3 DNA: TGTGCCAGTAGCAGGGACACTGAAGCTTTCTTT
CDR3 protein: CASSRDTEAFF

clone size: few
V gene: TRBV7-6
J gene: TRBJ1-1
D gene: TRBD1
CDR3 DNA: TGTGCCAGCAGCCCTACAGGGGTCACTGAAGCTTTCTTT
CDR3 protein: CASSPTGVTEAFF

clone size: once
V gene: TRBV4-3
J gene: TRBJ1-2
D gene: NA
CDR3 DNA: TGCGCCAGCAGCCAAGTATGGGGTGGGAACTATGGCTACACCTTC
CDR3 protein: CASSQVWGGNYGYTF

clone size: NA
V gene: TRBV4-2
J gene: TRBJ2-1
D gene: TRBD1
CDR3 DNA: TGTGCCAGCAGCCCGGACAGGAGAAGCTCCTACAATGAGCAGTTCTTC
CDR3 protein: CASSPDRRSSYNEQFF